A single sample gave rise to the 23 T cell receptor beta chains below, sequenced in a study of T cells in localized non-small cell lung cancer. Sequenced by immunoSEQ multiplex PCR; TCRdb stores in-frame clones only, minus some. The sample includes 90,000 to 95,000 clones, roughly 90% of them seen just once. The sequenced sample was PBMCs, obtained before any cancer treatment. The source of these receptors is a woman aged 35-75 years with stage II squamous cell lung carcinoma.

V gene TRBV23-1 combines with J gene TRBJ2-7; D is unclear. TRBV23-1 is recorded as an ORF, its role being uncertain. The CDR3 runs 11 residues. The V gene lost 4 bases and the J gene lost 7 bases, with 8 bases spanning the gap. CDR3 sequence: CASSPSGEQYF. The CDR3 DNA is TGCGCCAGCAGTCCCTCTGGGGAGCAGTACTTC.

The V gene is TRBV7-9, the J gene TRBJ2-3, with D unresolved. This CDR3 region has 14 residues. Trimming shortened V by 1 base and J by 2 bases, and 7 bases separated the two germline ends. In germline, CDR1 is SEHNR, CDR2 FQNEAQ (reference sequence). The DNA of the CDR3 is TGTGCCAGCAGCTTAGGGGCTGCCACAGATACGCAGTATTTT. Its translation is CASSLGAATDTQYF.

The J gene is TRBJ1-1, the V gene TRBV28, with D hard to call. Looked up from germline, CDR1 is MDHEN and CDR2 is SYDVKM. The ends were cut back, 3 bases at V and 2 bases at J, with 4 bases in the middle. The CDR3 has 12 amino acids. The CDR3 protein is CASSFANTEAFF. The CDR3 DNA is TGTGCCAGCAGTTTTGCCAACACTGAAGCTTTCTTT.

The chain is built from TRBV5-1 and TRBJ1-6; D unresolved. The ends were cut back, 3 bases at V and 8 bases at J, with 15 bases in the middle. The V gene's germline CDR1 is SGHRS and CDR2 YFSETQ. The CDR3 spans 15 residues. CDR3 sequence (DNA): TGCGCCAGCAGCTCGGTAAGGGTCCGTCATTCACCCCTCCACTTT. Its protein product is CASSSVRVRHSPLHF. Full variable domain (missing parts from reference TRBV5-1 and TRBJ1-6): KAGVTQTPRYLIKTRGQQVTLSCSPISGHRSVSWYQQTPGQGLQFLFEYFSETQRNKGNFPGRFSGRQFSNSRSEMNVSTLELGDSALYLCASSSVRVRHSPLHFGNGTRLTVT.

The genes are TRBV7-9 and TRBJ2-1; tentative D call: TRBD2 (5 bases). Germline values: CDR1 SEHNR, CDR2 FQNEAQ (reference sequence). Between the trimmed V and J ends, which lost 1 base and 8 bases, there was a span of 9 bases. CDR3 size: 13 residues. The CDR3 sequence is CASSLGGLDEQFF. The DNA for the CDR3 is TGTGCCAGCAGCTTAGGAGGACTGGATGAGCAGTTCTTC.

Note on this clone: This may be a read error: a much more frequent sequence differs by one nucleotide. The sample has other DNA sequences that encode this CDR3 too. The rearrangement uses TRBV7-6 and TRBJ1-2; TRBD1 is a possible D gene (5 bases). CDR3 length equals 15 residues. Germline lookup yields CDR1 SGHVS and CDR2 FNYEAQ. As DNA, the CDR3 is TGCGCCAGCAGCTTAAATCGGCGGGACCACTATGGCTACACCTTC. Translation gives CASSLNRRDHYGYTF. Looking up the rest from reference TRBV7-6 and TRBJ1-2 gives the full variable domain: GAGVSQSPRYKVTKRGQDVALRCDPISGHVSLYWYRQALGQGPEFLTYFNYEAQQDKSGLPNDRFSAERPEGSISTLTIQRTEQRDSAMYRCASSLNRRDHYGYTFGSGTRLTVV.

The CDR3 sequence: CASSLGANYGYTF. The CDR3 DNA reads as TGTGCCAGCAGCTTAGGAGCAAACTATGGCTACACCTTC. The chain is built from TRBV7-8 and TRBJ1-2, with D uncertain. In germline, CDR1 is SGHVS, CDR2 FQNEAQ. This CDR3 region has 13 residues. Trimming cost V 1 base and J 2 bases, with 5 bases left between them.

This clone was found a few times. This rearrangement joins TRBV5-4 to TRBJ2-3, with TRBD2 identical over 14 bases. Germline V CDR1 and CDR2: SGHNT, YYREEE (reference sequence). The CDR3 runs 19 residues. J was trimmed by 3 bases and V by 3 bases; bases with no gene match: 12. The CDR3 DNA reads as TGTGCCAGCAGCTCGCCGTTGGGACTAGCGGGAGAATGGACAGATACGCAGTATTTT. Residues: CASSSPLGLAGEWTDTQYF.

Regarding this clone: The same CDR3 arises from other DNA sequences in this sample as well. The CDR3 bases are TGTGCCAGCTCCTCAGGGAACACTGAAGCTTTCTTT. The encoded protein is CASSSGNTEAFF. This chain connects TRBV18 to TRBJ1-1; no firm D call. Deletions cut 6 bases from V and 1 base from J, with 6 bases between. The CDR3 covers 12 residues. Per the germline V gene, CDR1 is KGHSH and CDR2 is LQKENI.

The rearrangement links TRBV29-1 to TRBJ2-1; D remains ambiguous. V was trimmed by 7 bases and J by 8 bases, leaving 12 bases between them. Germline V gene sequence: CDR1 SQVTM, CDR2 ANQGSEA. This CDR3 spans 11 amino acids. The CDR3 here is CSAEIRDEQFF. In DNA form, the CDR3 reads TGCAGCGCCGAAATACGAGATGAGCAGTTCTTC.

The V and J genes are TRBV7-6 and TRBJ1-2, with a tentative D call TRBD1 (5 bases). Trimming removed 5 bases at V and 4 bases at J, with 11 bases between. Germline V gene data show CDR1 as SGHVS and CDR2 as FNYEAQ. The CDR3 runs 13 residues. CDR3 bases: TGTGCCAGCAGCGCGCCCGGGGGCTATGGCTACACCTTC. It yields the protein CASSAPGGYGYTF.

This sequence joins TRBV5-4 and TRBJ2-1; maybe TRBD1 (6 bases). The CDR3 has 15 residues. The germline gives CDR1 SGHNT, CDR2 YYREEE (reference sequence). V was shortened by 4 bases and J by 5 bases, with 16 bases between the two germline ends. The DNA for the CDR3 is TGTGCCAGCAGCCAACCGGGCTGGACAGACAATGAGCAGTTCTTC. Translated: CASSQPGWTDNEQFF.

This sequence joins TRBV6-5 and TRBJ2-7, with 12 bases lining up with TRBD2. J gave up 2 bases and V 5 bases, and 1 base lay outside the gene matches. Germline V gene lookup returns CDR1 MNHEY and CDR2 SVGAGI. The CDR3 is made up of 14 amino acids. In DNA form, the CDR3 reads TGTGCCAGCAGTCGACTAGCGGGAGCCTACGAGCAGTACTTC. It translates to CASSRLAGAYEQYF.

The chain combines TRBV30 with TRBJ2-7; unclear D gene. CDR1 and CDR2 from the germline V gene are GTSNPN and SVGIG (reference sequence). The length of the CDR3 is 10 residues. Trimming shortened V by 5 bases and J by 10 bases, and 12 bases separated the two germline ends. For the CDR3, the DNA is TGTGCCTGGGGAAGTCCTACCCAGTACTTC. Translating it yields CAWGSPTQYF.

The CDR3 sequence is CASSRNEHYEQYF. CDR3 DNA sequence: TGTGCCAGCAGCCGCAACGAACACTACGAGCAGTACTTC. The chain is built from TRBV6-5 and TRBJ2-7; D not certain. This CDR3 contains 13 residues. V dropped 6 bases and J dropped 3 bases, with 12 bases sitting between them. Per the germline V gene, CDR1 is MNHEY and CDR2 is SVGAGI.

CDR3 amino acids: CASSLDGRGTEAFF. The DNA for the CDR3 is TGCGCCAGCAGCTTGGATGGGAGGGGGACTGAAGCTTTCTTT. The V and J genes are TRBV5-1 and TRBJ1-1; a possible D gene is TRBD1 (6 bases). The CDR3 consists of 14 residues. V gave up 0 bases and J gave up 5 bases, with 11 bases separating them. CDR1 is SGHRS and CDR2 is YFSETQ in the germline V gene.

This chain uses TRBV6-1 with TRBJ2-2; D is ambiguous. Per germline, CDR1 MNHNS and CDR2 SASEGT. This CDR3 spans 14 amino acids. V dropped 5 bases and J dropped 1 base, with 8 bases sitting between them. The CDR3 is CASSKMGNTGELFF. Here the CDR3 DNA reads TGTGCCAGCAGTAAGATGGGGAACACCGGGGAGCTGTTTTTT.

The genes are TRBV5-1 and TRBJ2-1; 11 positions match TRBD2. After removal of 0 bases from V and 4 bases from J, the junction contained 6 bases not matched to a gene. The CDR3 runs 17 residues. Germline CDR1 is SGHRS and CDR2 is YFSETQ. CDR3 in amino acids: CASSLGWASGGYNEQFF. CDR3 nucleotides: TGCGCCAGCAGCTTGGGATGGGCTAGCGGGGGGTACAATGAGCAGTTCTTC.

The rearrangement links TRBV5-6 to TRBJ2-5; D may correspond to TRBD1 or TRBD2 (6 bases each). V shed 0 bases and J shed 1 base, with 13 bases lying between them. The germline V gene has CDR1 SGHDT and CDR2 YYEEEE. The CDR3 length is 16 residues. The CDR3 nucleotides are TGTGCCAGCAGCTTGGACACGGGGGCGGCCCAAGAGACCCAGTACTTC. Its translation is CASSLDTGAAQETQYF.

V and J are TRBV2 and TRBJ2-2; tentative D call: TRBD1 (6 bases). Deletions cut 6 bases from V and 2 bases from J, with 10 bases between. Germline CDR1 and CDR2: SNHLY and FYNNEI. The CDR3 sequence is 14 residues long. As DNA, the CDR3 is TGTGCCAGCAGGATACAGGGAAACACCGGGGAGCTGTTTTTT. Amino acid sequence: CASRIQGNTGELFF. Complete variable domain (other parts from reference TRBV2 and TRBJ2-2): EPEVTQTPSHQVTQMGQEVILRCVPISNHLYFYWYRQILGQKVEFLVSFYNNEISEKSEIFDDQFSVERPDGSNFTLKIRSTKLEDSAMYFCASRIQGNTGELFFGEGSRLTVL.

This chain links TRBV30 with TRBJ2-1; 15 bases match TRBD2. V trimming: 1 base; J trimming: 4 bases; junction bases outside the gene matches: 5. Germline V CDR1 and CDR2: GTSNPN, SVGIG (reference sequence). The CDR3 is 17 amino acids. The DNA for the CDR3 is TGTGCCTGGAGTGAAGGACTAGCGGGAGGGCCATACAATGAGCAGTTCTTC. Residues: CAWSEGLAGGPYNEQFF. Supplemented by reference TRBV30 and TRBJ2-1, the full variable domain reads SQTIHQWPATLVQPVGSPLSLECTVEGTSNPNLYWYRQAAGRGLQLLFYSVGIGQISSEVPQNLSASRPQDRQFILSSKKLLLSDSGFYLCAWSEGLAGGPYNEQFFGPGTRLTVL.

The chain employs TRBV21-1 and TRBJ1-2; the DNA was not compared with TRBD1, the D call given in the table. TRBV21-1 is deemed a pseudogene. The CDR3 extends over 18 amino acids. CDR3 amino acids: CASSKKSGQGPTNYGYTF. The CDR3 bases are TGTGCCAGCAGCAAAAAATCGGGACAGGGCCCTACTAACTATGGCTACACCTTC.

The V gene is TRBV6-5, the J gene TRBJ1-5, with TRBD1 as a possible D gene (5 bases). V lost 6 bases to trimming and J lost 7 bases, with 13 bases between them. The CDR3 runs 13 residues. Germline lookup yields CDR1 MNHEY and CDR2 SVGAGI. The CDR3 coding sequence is TGTGCCAGCAGGCCGACAGTCTCGCAGCCCCAGCATTTT. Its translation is CASRPTVSQPQHF.